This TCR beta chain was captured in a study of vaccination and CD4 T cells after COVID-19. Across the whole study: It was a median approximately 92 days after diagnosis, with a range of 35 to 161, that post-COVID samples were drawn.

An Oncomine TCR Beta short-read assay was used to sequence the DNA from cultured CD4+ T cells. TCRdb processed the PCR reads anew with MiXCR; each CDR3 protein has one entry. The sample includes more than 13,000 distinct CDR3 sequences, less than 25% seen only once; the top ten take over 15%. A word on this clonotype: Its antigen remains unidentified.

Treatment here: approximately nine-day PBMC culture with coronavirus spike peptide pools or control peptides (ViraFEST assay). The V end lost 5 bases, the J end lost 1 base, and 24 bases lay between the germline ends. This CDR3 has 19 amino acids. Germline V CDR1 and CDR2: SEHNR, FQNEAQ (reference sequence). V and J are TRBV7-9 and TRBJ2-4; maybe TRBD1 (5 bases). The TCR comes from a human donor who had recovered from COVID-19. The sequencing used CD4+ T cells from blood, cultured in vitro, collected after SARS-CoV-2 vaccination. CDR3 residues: CASSPHRGSGRGAKNIQYF. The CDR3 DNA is TGTGCCAGCAGCCCCCACCGTGGTTCAGGGCGTGGGGCCAAAAACATTCAGTACTTC.